This is a list of T cell receptor beta chains from one sample in a study of vaccination and CD4 T cells after COVID-19. No antigen is known for these receptors. Each CDR3 protein is one row after TCRdb ran MiXCR on the PCR reads. Found here are under 15,000 distinct CDR3 sequences, about 44% of them singletons; the top ten hold roughly 15%. The specimen was CD4+ T cells from blood, cultured in vitro. The receptors originated from a human donor who had recovered from COVID-19. CDR3s leave out the opening cysteine and the closing phenylalanine or tryptophan.

J: TRBJ2-1
V: TRBV28
length: 11
CDR3: ASSLSGYNEQF

J: TRBJ2-3
V: TRBV7-2
length: 15
CDR3: ASSLWVRLARTDTQY

J: TRBJ1-5
V: TRBV10-3
length: 14
CDR3: AISERGGQADQPQH

J: TRBJ2-3
V: TRBV20-1
length: 13
CDR3: SADRTSGNTDTQY

J: TRBJ1-6
V: TRBV6-4
length: 11
CDR3: ATSLEFDSPLH

J: TRBJ2-1
V: TRBV5-1
length: 11
CDR3: ASIPLVGNEQF

J: TRBJ1-5
V: TRBV15
length: 10
CDR3: ATSRDAQPQH

J: TRBJ2-7
V: TRBV20-1
length: 12
CDR3: SARRDGSSREQY

J: TRBJ2-6
V: TRBV27
length: 14
CDR3: ASSLGGRSGANVLT

J: TRBJ1-6
V: TRBV20-1
length: 12
CDR3: SASTGSYNSPLH

J: TRBJ1-1
V: TRBV19
length: 11
CDR3: ASTVARNTEAF

J: TRBJ2-7
V: TRBV6-2/TRBV6-3
length: 12
CDR3: ASSYVGASYEQY

J: TRBJ1-2
V: TRBV11-2
length: 14
CDR3: ASSLGVQRITYGYT

J: TRBJ2-7
V: TRBV24-1
length: 13
CDR3: ATSDPGLAPYEQY

J: TRBJ2-5
V: TRBV6-1
length: 9
CDR3: ASTRKETQY

J: TRBJ2-5
V: TRBV19
length: 11
CDR3: ASSPRTRETQY

J: TRBJ2-5
V: TRBV7-2
length: 13
CDR3: ASSPPGGVRETQY

J: TRBJ2-3
V: TRBV12-3/TRBV12-4
length: 15
CDR3: ASSLGQGRADTDTQY

J: TRBJ2-1
V: TRBV20-1
length: 14
CDR3: SANHRRTRGYNEQF

J: TRBJ2-1
V: TRBV6-1
length: 12
CDR3: ASKFLVGYNEQF

J: TRBJ2-2
V: TRBV18
length: 14
CDR3: ASSPRDRGKIGELF

J: TRBJ1-5
V: TRBV18
length: 13
CDR3: ASSPGSQGNQPQH

J: TRBJ1-5
V: TRBV20-1
length: 12
CDR3: SAYDRPGWQPQH

J: TRBJ1-4
V: TRBV20-1
length: 12
CDR3: SARDSGDREKLF

J: TRBJ1-4
V: TRBV20-1
length: 13
CDR3: SAFVQGRGNEKLF

J: TRBJ2-6
V: TRBV10-3
length: 16
CDR3: AISESGLAGAGANVLT

J: TRBJ2-7
V: TRBV5-6
length: 13
CDR3: ASSFGTGIIYEQY

J: TRBJ2-3
V: TRBV6-1
length: 14
CDR3: ASRPAAGRSTDTQY

J: TRBJ1-6
V: TRBV12-3/TRBV12-4
length: 12
CDR3: ASSRTGYGSPLH

J: TRBJ2-7
V: TRBV19
length: 13
CDR3: ASSRLQGAQYEQY

J: TRBJ2-3
V: TRBV2
length: 12
CDR3: ASSDQGPTDTQY

J: TRBJ2-5
V: TRBV7-9
length: 13
CDR3: ASSLEDTLGETQY

J: TRBJ2-1
V: TRBV24-1
length: 14
CDR3: ATSARMRGAYNEQF

J: TRBJ1-3
V: TRBV6-1
length: 12
CDR3: ASRPHRDLNTIY

J: TRBJ1-1
V: TRBV5-4
length: 12
CDR3: ASSLGGARTEAF

J: TRBJ2-3
V: TRBV27
length: 13
CDR3: ASSDGGPRTDTQY

J: TRBJ1-5
V: TRBV6-1
length: 11
CDR3: ASSGTVNQPQH

J: TRBJ2-6
V: TRBV2
length: 11
CDR3: ASRDSGANVLT

J: TRBJ2-2
V: TRBV19
length: 12
CDR3: ASSMSSTAGELF

J: TRBJ1-5
V: TRBV30
length: 11
CDR3: AWSKKGNQPQH

J: TRBJ1-1
V: TRBV20-1
length: 14
CDR3: SAAVLLQGRNTEAF

J: TRBJ2-1
V: TRBV20-1
length: 13
CDR3: SARLGRTGYNEQF

J: TRBJ2-1
V: TRBV20-1
length: 7
CDR3: SARGPQF

J: TRBJ2-5
V: TRBV5-1
length: 15
CDR3: ASSITGGLLGRETQY

J: TRBJ2-3
V: TRBV7-8
length: 13
CDR3: ASSFGTGDTDTQY

J: TRBJ1-4
V: TRBV29-1
length: 11
CDR3: SAGDRVNEKLF

J: TRBJ2-7
V: TRBV27
length: 14
CDR3: ASSPYPSGVLHEQY

J: TRBJ2-7
V: TRBV6-2/TRBV6-3
length: 13
CDR3: ASSAAYSSGYEQY

J: TRBJ2-2
V: TRBV7-9
length: 16
CDR3: ASSQRRDRGLLTGELF

J: TRBJ2-4
V: TRBV6-1
length: 13
CDR3: ASSPSGASGSHLY

J: TRBJ1-2
V: TRBV24-1
length: 14
CDR3: ATSDLLPGQGFRYT